Sequencing of this T cell receptor (beta chain) was carried out in a study of cytomegalovirus exposure and HLA in healthy donors. 13 Jbeta primers and 60 Vbeta primers were used for the PCR. Libraries were prepared by immunoSEQ multiplex PCR; TCRdb keeps only in-frame clonotypes and omits some of them. The data contain 110,000 or so clones, about 75% of them seen just once; the ten biggest clones take up roughly 12%. Overall study findings and caveats: Later analysis identified 16,951 TCR beta sequences associated with HLA alleles, using a false discovery rate threshold of 0.05. For most TCR beta V segments, an earlier analysis put the productive rate at about 87% or about 30% of the time. Trimming of TCR beta V- and J-genes showed a link, identified in a later analysis, to a missense DCLRE1C variant. What was likely a sequencing artifact was a cluster of highly shared sequence variants.

Germline CDR1 reads MNHNS; CDR2 reads SASEGT. V was cut by 0 bases and J by 2 bases, with 5 bases left in between. The CDR3 is made up of 14 amino acids. This clone appeared a few times. The antigen is undetermined. The chain carries TRBV6-1 and TRBJ1-5; no firm D call. The specimen sequenced was PBMCs. The source of this sequence is a woman in her thirties or forties in good health and CMV-seropositive. CDR3 in amino acids: CASSEAGGNQPQHF. The CDR3 nucleotides are TGTGCCAGCAGTGAAGCCGGGGGCAATCAGCCCCAGCATTTT.